This record covers a single TCR beta chain. The data are from a study of OX40 agonist ivuxolimab in advanced cancers. Germline V gives CDR1 ENHRY, CDR2 SYGVKD. The CDR3 runs to 15 residues. V lost 5 bases to trimming and J lost 3 bases; unmatched junction nucleotides: 3. Some clones are missing from TCRdb's copy, which holds only in-frame ones; the method was immunoSEQ multiplex PCR. Among tens of thousands of clones listed, about 90% were seen once. This chain connects TRBV10-3 to TRBJ2-7; TRBD2 aligns across 14 bases. The TCR comes from an adult with an advanced solid tumor such as melanoma, head and neck, liver or kidney cancer. Sequenced here: CD4+ or CD8+ T cells sorted from blood, sampled in a trial of the OX40 agonist ivuxolimab. The CDR3 DNA reads as TGTGCCATCAGTATAGGGACTAGCGGGAGCTACGAGCAGTACTTC. It specifies CAISIGTSGSYEQYF.